This T cell receptor (beta chain) came from a study of shared clonotypes between healthy human individuals. Germline values: CDR1 SQVTM, CDR2 ANQGSEA. The CDR3 has 11 amino acids. The germline V and J ends were trimmed by 6 bases and 3 bases, with 9 bases remaining between them. Assay used: immunoSEQ multiplex PCR; TCRdb lists only in-frame clones, some missing. Of approximately 2,000,000 clones in the sample, about 90% were seen once. Material for sequencing was naive CD4+ T cells from PBMCs. As for subset: CD45RA+ positively selected. The chain couples TRBV29-1 to TRBJ2-7; TRBD1 is a possible D gene (5 bases). The clonotype was recovered from a man between 18 and 29 years old in good health. Some clones in this sample may be carry-over from other donors' samples. CDR3 residues: CSVDTIYEQYF. The CDR3 nucleotides are TGCAGCGTGGACACCATCTACGAGCAGTACTTC.